The rows below give T cell receptor beta chains drawn from one sample of a study of blood T cell repertoires in COVID-19. The assay was immunoSEQ multiplex PCR, and TCRdb's table has in-frame clones only and misses some. The sample lists roughly 96,000 clones, 82% occurring once. Input material: peripheral blood. Receptors were obtained from an older man with acute or convalescent COVID-19. CDR3s include the opening cysteine and the closing phenylalanine or tryptophan. D genes are given only for firm matches. Some rows mark clone size as missing; the rest say once, few, many or name a class of expanded clone.

V: TRBV28; size: NA; J: TRBJ1-4; D: NA; DNA: TGTGCCAGCAGTTTGAGTATAGAACTGTTTTTT; CDR3: CASSLSIELFF
V: TRBV25-1; size: NA; J: TRBJ2-7; D: NA; DNA: TGTGCCAGCAGTGACTGGGACAAATCCGAGCAGTACTTC; CDR3: CASSDWDKSEQYF
V: TRBV10-1; size: NA; J: TRBJ1-4; D: NA; DNA: TGCGCCAGCAGTTCGGGGGAAAAACTGTTTTTT; CDR3: CASSSGEKLFF
V: TRBV10-3; size: once; J: TRBJ1-5; D: NA; DNA: TGTGCCATCAGTGAGCCGGGTGCGGACAATCAGCCCCAGCATTTT; CDR3: CAISEPGADNQPQHF
V: TRBV25-1; size: NA; J: TRBJ2-5; D: NA; DNA: TGTGCCAGCAGTGAATATGAGTCGATAGAGACCCAGTACTTC; CDR3: CASSEYESIETQYF
V: TRBV7-7; size: NA; J: TRBJ2-5; D: NA; DNA: TGTGCCAGCAGCCGAGGTCCCTGGGGGGACCAAGAGACCCAGTACTTC; CDR3: CASSRGPWGDQETQYF
V: TRBV6-4; size: NA; J: TRBJ2-3; D: NA; DNA: TGTGCCAGCAGCTCCGAAAAGACAGTTCTGGATGGCACAGATACGCAGTATTTT; CDR3: CASSSEKTVLDGTDTQYF
V: TRBV5-1; size: NA; J: TRBJ2-2; D: NA; DNA: TGCGCCAGCAGCTTGGAAGGAGGGACCGGGGAGCTGTTTTTT; CDR3: CASSLEGGTGELFF
V: TRBV10-1; size: NA; J: TRBJ2-2; D: NA; DNA: TGCGCCAGCAGTGTTAGCGCGGCCGGGGAGCTGTTTTTT; CDR3: CASSVSAAGELFF
V: TRBV7-2; size: NA; J: TRBJ1-2; D: NA; DNA: TGTGCCAGCAGCCTGGACCAGACAGCCAATGGCTACACCTTC; CDR3: CASSLDQTANGYTF
V: TRBV9; size: NA; J: TRBJ1-1; D: TRBD1; DNA: TGTGCCAGCAGCGGTTTCTCAGGGGGGAGCACTGAAGCTTTCTTT; CDR3: CASSGFSGGSTEAFF
V: TRBV5-4; size: NA; J: TRBJ1-1; D: NA; DNA: TGTGCCAGCAGCTTGATGAGAGACACTGAAGCTTTCTTT; CDR3: CASSLMRDTEAFF